What follows are 13 T cell receptor beta chains derived from one specimen sequenced in a study of shared clonotypes between healthy human individuals. The method was immunoSEQ multiplex PCR; TCRdb's version includes in-frame clones alone and lacks a portion of them. The sample shows hundreds of thousands of clones, 73% of them seen only once. Sequencing was carried out using memory CD4+ T cells sorted from blood. The subset denotes: CD45RA-negative fraction. Receptors originate from a woman younger than 45 in good health.

This clone was counted a single time. V usage is TRBV28 and J usage is TRBJ2-1, with TRBD2 identical over 10 bases. Trimming at V came to 8 bases and at J to 0 bases, leaving 13 bases not matched to a gene. CDR3 length: 18 residues. The germline V gene has CDR1 MDHEN and CDR2 SYDVKM. CDR3 coding DNA: TGTGCCAGCCCTCCCGCTAGCGGGAGCCCGAGCTCCTACAATGAGCAGTTCTTC. Its translation is CASPPASGSPSSYNEQFF.

The chain combines TRBV18 with TRBJ2-7, with D possibly being TRBD2 (6 bases). The CDR3 is made up of 14 amino acids. V shed 5 bases and J shed 6 bases, with 17 bases lying between them. Germline V gene lookup returns CDR1 KGHSH and CDR2 LQKENI. The CDR3 loop reads CASSGGTERSEQYF. As DNA, the CDR3 is TGTGCCAGCTCAGGCGGGACCGAACGATCCGAGCAGTACTTC.

The CDR3 nucleotides read TGCGCCAGCAGCCAAGATAGAAAGGGCCCTAGCAATCAGCCCCAGCATTTT. This sequence encodes CASSQDRKGPSNQPQHF. The chain recombines TRBV4-1 with TRBJ1-5; D remains ambiguous. In germline, CDR1 is MGHRA, CDR2 YSYEKL. Deletions cut 0 bases from V and 0 bases from J, with 12 bases between. This CDR3 has 17 residues.

The chain employs TRBV28 and TRBJ2-3, with 11 bases lining up with TRBD2. The CDR3 spans 16 residues. From germline, CDR1 is MDHEN and CDR2 SYDVKM. J was trimmed by 4 bases and V by 5 bases; bases with no gene match: 8. The CDR3 DNA sequence: TGTGCCAGCAGTAGGCCACTAGCGGGAGTGGCAGATACGCAGTATTTT. It codes for CASSRPLAGVADTQYF.

The V gene is TRBV29-1, the J gene TRBJ2-6; D gene ambiguous. The CDR3 has 16 residues. Germline CDR1 and CDR2: SQVTM and ANQGSEA. Trimming left V 6 bases short and J 2 bases short, with 17 bases between. CDR3 protein: CSVRAGGKAGANVLTF. CDR3 bases: TGCAGCGTCCGGGCCGGTGGCAAGGCTGGGGCCAACGTCCTGACTTTC.

CDR3 amino acids: CASSQRVDRVWAFF. CDR3 bases: TGTGCCAGCAGTCAGAGGGTAGACAGGGTATGGGCTTTCTTT. The chain has TRBV28 and TRBJ1-1; 7 bases map to TRBD1. Germline V gene data show CDR1 as MDHEN and CDR2 as SYDVKM. The CDR3 runs 14 residues. The J segment lost 11 bases and the V segment lost 5 bases, leaving 14 bases of the junction unmatched.

V gene TRBV5-6 combines with J gene TRBJ2-7; unclear D gene. V was cut by 4 bases and J by 3 bases, with 14 bases left in between. CDR1 is SGHDT and CDR2 is YYEEEE in the germline V gene. The CDR3 length is 14 residues. The DNA for the CDR3 is TGTGCCAGCAGCCGAGTAAAATACCTCTACGAGCAGTACTTC. Protein product: CASSRVKYLYEQYF.

A note on this clone: This may stem from a read error, because a much larger clone lies one nucleotide away. Other DNA sequences of this sample code for an identical CDR3. The chain links TRBV11-2 to TRBJ2-1; 7 nucleotides agree with TRBD2. Germline loops: CDR1 SGHAT, CDR2 FQNNGV. V was pared by 1 base and J by 3 bases, with 0 bases of the junction left unmatched. The CDR3 loop spans 14 amino acids. The CDR3 nucleotides are TGTGCCAGCAGCTTAGCGGGAGGCTACAATGAGCAGTTCTTC. Its protein product is CASSLAGGYNEQFF.

The V gene is TRBV5-1, the J gene TRBJ2-1; D not resolved. V lost 0 bases, J lost 8 bases, and 6 bases lay in between. The CDR3 sequence is 12 residues long. From germline, CDR1 is SGHRS and CDR2 YFSETQ. CDR3 coding DNA: TGCGCCAGCAGCTTGGACCCTTATGAGCAGTTCTTC. It is translated as CASSLDPYEQFF. Variable domain in full (rest from reference TRBV5-1 and TRBJ2-1): KAGVTQTPRYLIKTRGQQVTLSCSPISGHRSVSWYQQTPGQGLQFLFEYFSETQRNKGNFPGRFSGRQFSNSRSEMNVSTLELGDSALYLCASSLDPYEQFFGPGTRLTVL.

This sequence joins TRBV5-1 and TRBJ1-1; the match to TRBD1 covers 11 bases. The trim removed 4 bases at V and 10 bases at J, leaving 9 bases unmatched. This CDR3 has 14 amino acids. Looked up from germline, CDR1 is SGHRS and CDR2 is YFSETQ. The CDR3 reads CASSGSDRGLGAFF. CDR3 sequence (DNA): TGCGCCAGCAGCGGATCGGACAGGGGGCTGGGAGCTTTCTTT.

In this sample, this clone turned up many times. This chain joins TRBV5-1 and TRBJ1-3; D call uncertain. CDR3 size: 16 residues. Germline V CDR1 and CDR2: SGHRS, YFSETQ. Trimming took 0 bases from V and 1 from J, leaving 11 bases between them. CDR3 loop: CASSLGLGMSGNTIYF. The CDR3 nucleotides read TGCGCCAGCAGCTTGGGGCTGGGGATGTCTGGAAACACCATATATTTT.

This clone was found many times. The CDR3 sequence: CATSRTRTYTDTQYF. The CDR3 region has the DNA TGTGCCACCAGCAGAACGCGGACCTACACAGATACGCAGTATTTT. The V gene is TRBV15, the J gene TRBJ2-3; the D is unclear. Germline CDR1 and CDR2: LNHNV and YYDKDF (reference sequence). The CDR3 runs to 15 residues. Deletions cut 2 bases from V and 2 bases from J, with 11 bases between.

This clone was observed a few times. The genes are TRBV28 and TRBJ2-7, with TRBD2 matching 13 bases. This CDR3 has 16 amino acids. Trimming at V came to 4 bases and at J to 2 bases, leaving 5 bases not matched to a gene. Germline lookup yields CDR1 MDHEN and CDR2 SYDVKM. The DNA for the CDR3 is TGTGCCAGCAGTTGGACTAGCGGGAGAGTCCCCTACGAGCAGTACTTC. It specifies CASSWTSGRVPYEQYF.